These 26 T cell receptor beta chains were sequenced from one sample in a study of control samples from healthy donors and cancer patients. The method was immunoSEQ multiplex PCR; TCRdb's version includes in-frame clones alone and lacks a portion of them. Of some 210,000 clones in the sample, about 90% were seen once. Material: blood. The receptors shown here come from a man aged 30 to 39 in good health.

This clone was found once. The rearrangement links TRBV5-4 to TRBJ2-7; D may be TRBD1 or TRBD2 (6 bases each). The CDR3 is 15 residues long. The germline gives CDR1 SGHNT, CDR2 YYREEE (reference sequence). Trimming removed 0 bases at V and 4 bases at J, with 14 bases between. The CDR3 reads CASSLDFGGGYEQYF. The CDR3 DNA reads TGTGCCAGCAGCTTGGACTTCGGGGGCGGGTACGAGCAGTACTTC. Looking up the rest from reference TRBV5-4 and TRBJ2-7 gives the full variable domain: ETGVTQSPTHLIKTRGQQVTLRCSSQSGHNTVSWYQQALGQGPQFIFQYYREEENGRGNFPPRFSGLQFPNYSSELNVNALELDDSALYLCASSLDFGGGYEQYFGPGTRLTVT.

This chain uses TRBV19 with TRBJ1-4, with no clear D. The CDR3 contains 16 residues. Trimming took 1 base from V and 2 from J, leaving 11 bases between them. CDR1 is LNHDA, CDR2 SQIVND, per germline (reference sequence). The CDR3 loop is CASSIGGGLTNEKLFF. The CDR3 nucleotides read TGTGCCAGTAGTATAGGGGGAGGACTGACTAATGAAAAACTGTTTTTT.

This rearrangement joins TRBV29-1 to TRBJ1-1, with 9 nucleotides matching TRBD1. Germline V gene data show CDR1 as SQVTM and CDR2 as ANQGSEA. Unmatched junction bases numbered 6, after V lost 4 bases and J lost 3 bases. The CDR3 is made up of 14 amino acids. The CDR3 protein is CSVVGDRVDTEAFF. CDR3 DNA: TGCAGCGTTGTGGGGGACAGGGTCGACACTGAAGCTTTCTTT.

This clone was recorded only once. V usage is TRBV11-2 and J usage is TRBJ2-1; D is unclear. This CDR3 has 13 residues. Germline V gives CDR1 SGHAT, CDR2 FQNNGV. Trimming stripped 1 base from V and 5 bases from J, with 6 bases between. The DNA of the CDR3 is TGTGCCAGCAGCTTAGGGTCAGACAATGAGCAGTTCTTC. Translating it yields CASSLGSDNEQFF.

V usage is TRBV6-5 and J usage is TRBJ1-3, with D perhaps matching TRBD1 (5 bases). The CDR3 consists of 15 residues. V dropped 0 bases and J dropped 0 bases, with 6 bases sitting between them. Germline-derived CDR1 and CDR2 are MNHEY and SVGAGI. CDR3 nucleotides: TGTGCCAGCAGTTACTCAGGGGTCTCTGGAAACACCATATATTTT. This sequence encodes CASSYSGVSGNTIYF.

The chain employs TRBV28 and TRBJ1-1; no clear D gene. Germline V gene lookup returns CDR1 MDHEN and CDR2 SYDVKM. Trimming stripped 8 bases from V and 7 bases from J, with 11 bases between. The CDR3 is 11 amino acids. CDR3 amino acids: CASVLQDEAFF. The CDR3 nucleotides read TGTGCCAGCGTCCTGCAGGATGAAGCTTTCTTT.

The chain combines TRBV7-2 with TRBJ2-3; 10 bases are shared with TRBD2. Per the germline V gene, CDR1 is SGHTA and CDR2 is FQGNSA. CDR3 length: 16 amino acids. Losses at the gene ends were 6 bases for V and 1 base for J; bases not matched to a gene: 7. For the CDR3, the DNA is TGTGCCAGCAGGCGAACCGGGACTAGCGGCACAGATACGCAGTATTTT. Protein: CASRRTGTSGTDTQYF. The full variable domain, completed using reference TRBV7-2 and TRBJ2-3, is GAGVSQSPSNKVTEKGKDVELRCDPISGHTALYWYRQSLGQGLEFLIYFQGNSAPDKSGLPSDRFSAERTGGSVSTLTIQRTQQEDSAVYLCASRRTGTSGTDTQYFGPGTRLTVL.

The J gene is TRBJ1-1, the V gene TRBV28; D may be TRBD1 (5 bases). Germline V gene data show CDR1 as MDHEN and CDR2 as SYDVKM. Trimming cost V 8 bases and J 2 bases, with 12 bases left between them. This CDR3 region has 13 residues. The CDR3 sequence: CASHEDRNTEAFF. The CDR3 DNA is TGTGCCAGCCACGAAGACAGAAACACTGAAGCTTTCTTT.

The V and J genes are TRBV6-4 and TRBJ2-1; D unresolved. Trimming took off 4 bases at V and 0 bases at J, with 13 bases between the two ends. CDR1 and CDR2 (germline): MRHNA, SNTAGT. The CDR3 contains 16 residues. The CDR3 is CASSARPFSSYNEQFF. CDR3 DNA: TGTGCCAGCAGTGCTAGACCTTTCAGCTCCTACAATGAGCAGTTCTTC.

J is TRBJ1-1 and V is TRBV7-9; D not resolved. V lost 1 base to trimming and J lost 1 base, with 13 bases between them. The CDR3 is made up of 16 amino acids. CDR1 is SEHNR, CDR2 FQNEAQ, per germline (reference sequence). DNA of the CDR3: TGTGCCAGCAGCTTAGTGTACAGCTGGGAGAACACTGAAGCTTTCTTT. It translates to CASSLVYSWENTEAFF.

The gene calls are TRBV30 and TRBJ2-1, with D possibly matching TRBD2 (5 bases). V dropped 5 bases and J dropped 4 bases, with 15 bases sitting between them. The CDR3 loop spans 14 amino acids. CDR1 and CDR2 (germline): GTSNPN, SVGIG (reference sequence). The CDR3 region is CAWAAGFIYNEQFF. CDR3 nucleotides: TGTGCCTGGGCCGCGGGCTTTATTTACAATGAGCAGTTCTTC.

This clone was picked up one time. The chain links TRBV5-4 to TRBJ1-2; TRBD1 agrees at 7 bases. V shed 4 bases, J shed 0 bases, and the junction held 6 bases outside the gene matches. Germline V gene lookup returns CDR1 SGHNT and CDR2 YYREEE (reference sequence). This CDR3 is 15 amino acids long. The CDR3 sequence: CASSVGTDSNYGYTF. CDR3 nucleotides: TGTGCCAGCAGCGTCGGGACAGACTCTAACTATGGCTACACCTTC.

The chain links TRBV2 to TRBJ1-5; a weak D match, TRBD1 (6 bases). Trimming shortened V by 3 bases and J by 6 bases, and 12 bases separated the two germline ends. The germline V gene has CDR1 SNHLY and CDR2 FYNNEI. The CDR3 sequence is 14 residues long. CDR3 region: CASSETRGAQPQHF. CDR3 bases: TGTGCCAGCAGTGAGACTCGGGGGGCTCAGCCCCAGCATTTT.

V and J are TRBV3-1 (or the pseudogene TRBV3-2) and TRBJ1-2; D is uncertain. Trimming removed 2 bases from V and 2 bases from J, with 9 bases in between. CDR1 is LGHDT, CDR2 YNNKEL, per germline (reference sequence). CDR3 size: 14 residues. The CDR3 loop reads CASSQRSANYGYTF. The CDR3 region has the DNA TGTGCCAGCAGCCAACGCAGCGCGAACTATGGCTACACCTTC.

CDR3 residues: CASSSDRGNSPLHF. CDR3 DNA: TGTGCCAGCAGTTCAGACAGGGGTAATTCACCCCTCCACTTT. The rearrangement uses TRBV7-9 and TRBJ1-6; TRBD1 agrees at 8 bases. With V trimmed by 6 bases and J by 6 bases, 4 bases remained unmatched. CDR3 size: 14 residues. CDR1 is SEHNR and CDR2 is FQNEAQ in the germline V gene (reference sequence).

This rearrangement joins TRBV7-2 to TRBJ2-7; 9 bases line up with TRBD1. The CDR3 totals 15 residues. Trimming took 1 base from V and 2 from J; bases not matched to a gene: 3. Germline lookup yields CDR1 SGHTA and CDR2 FQGNSA. The CDR3, as DNA: TGTGCCAGCAGCTTAGGGGGACAGGGAGCCTACGAGCAGTACTTC. Its translation: CASSLGGQGAYEQYF. Full variable domain (remainder filled in from reference TRBV7-2 and TRBJ2-7): GAGVSQSPSNKVTEKGKDVELRCDPISGHTALYWYRQSLGQGLEFLIYFQGNSAPDKSGLPSDRFSAERTGGSVSTLTIQRTQQEDSAVYLCASSLGGQGAYEQYFGPGTRLTVT.

This chain links TRBV6-5 with TRBJ1-2; D is unclear. V was shortened by 5 bases and J by 0 bases, with 7 bases between the two germline ends. Looked up from germline, CDR1 is MNHEY and CDR2 is SVGAGI. The CDR3 consists of 13 residues. The CDR3 spells CASSRVANYGYTF. CDR3 DNA sequence: TGTGCCAGCAGTCGGGTCGCTAACTATGGCTACACCTTC.

The chain couples TRBV21-1 to TRBJ1-4. TRBV21-1 is a pseudogene segment. The CDR3 runs 19 residues. The CDR3 DNA follows: TGTGCCAGCAGCAAAGAAGAGATTGTGTCCTGTGCTTTTCCGCCAAAACTGTTTTTT. Translating gives CASSKEEIVSCAFPPKLFF.

The V gene is TRBV15, the J gene TRBJ2-1, with D perhaps given as TRBD1 or TRBD2 (6 bases each). Deletions cut 1 base from V and 6 bases from J, with 25 bases between. Per the germline V gene, CDR1 is LNHNV and CDR2 is YYDKDF (reference sequence). There are 19 residues in the CDR3. CDR3 sequence (DNA): TGTGCCACCAGCAGAGGGGGGGCAGGGGCCATAGCGGCCTTCAATGAGCAGTTCTTC. It specifies CATSRGGAGAIAAFNEQFF. The variable domain in full, with the rest retrieved from reference TRBV15 and TRBJ2-1, is DAMVIQNPRYQVTQFGKPVTLSCSQTLNHNVMYWYQQKSSQAPKLLFHYYDKDFNNEADTPDNFQSRRPNTSFCFLDIRSPGLGDTAMYLCATSRGGAGAIAAFNEQFFGPGTRLTVL.

CDR3 in DNA: TGTGCCAGCAGTTACTCCGAGGGAAACACCATATATTTT. As protein: CASSYSEGNTIYF. The chain has TRBV6-2 or TRBV6-3 and TRBJ1-3; D not certain. V lost 0 bases and J lost 4, with 4 bases in between. This CDR3 comprises 13 residues. The germline V gene has CDR1 MNHEY and CDR2 SVGEGT.

Written as DNA, the CDR3 is TGTGCCAGCAGCCCACGAACAGGGTTCGCTTCACCCCTCCACTTT. This gives the protein CASSPRTGFASPLHF. The chain joins TRBV14 to TRBJ1-6, with D maybe TRBD1 (6 bases). CDR1 SGHDN and CDR2 FVKESK come from the germline V gene. This CDR3 contains 15 residues. Trimming stripped 4 bases from V and 9 bases from J, with 16 bases between.

The chain combines TRBV11-1 with TRBJ2-3; no reliable D call. V dropped 5 bases and J dropped 0 bases, with 6 bases sitting between them. CDR1 and CDR2 (germline): SGHAT, FQDESV (reference sequence). The CDR3 runs to 13 residues. CDR3: CASSPGSTDTQYF. CDR3 coding DNA: TGTGCCAGCAGCCCGGGCAGCACAGATACGCAGTATTTT.

V usage is TRBV19 and J usage is TRBJ1-4; tentatively, D is TRBD1 (5 bases). V was shortened by 5 bases and J by 4 bases, with 11 bases between the two germline ends. This CDR3 contains 14 residues. Per the germline V gene, CDR1 is LNHDA and CDR2 is SQIVND (reference sequence). The CDR3 here is CASSSAGLNEKLFF. In nucleotides, the CDR3 is TGTGCCAGTAGTTCGGCAGGGCTTAATGAAAAACTGTTTTTT. The entire variable domain, with the rest obtained from reference TRBV19 and TRBJ1-4, is as follows: DGGITQSPKYLFRKEGQNVTLSCEQNLNHDAMYWYRQDPGQGLRLIYYSQIVNDFQKGDIAEGYSVSREKKESFPLTVTSAQKNPTAFYLCASSSAGLNEKLFFGSGTQLSVL.

The genes are TRBV18 and TRBJ2-7, with 7 bases aligning to TRBD1. The CDR3 is made up of 16 amino acids. The V segment lost 2 bases and the J segment 5 bases; nucleotides outside the gene matches: 12. CDR1 and CDR2 (germline): KGHSH, LQKENI. The CDR3 nucleotides read TGTGCCAGCTCACCAAGCGAGGGACAGTATTTGGACGAGCAGTACTTC. The encoded protein is CASSPSEGQYLDEQYF.

The chain couples TRBV15 to TRBJ2-6, with TRBD1 identical over 10 bases. V shed 1 base, J shed 0 bases, and the junction held 3 bases outside the gene matches. This CDR3 has 18 residues. Germline V gene sequence: CDR1 LNHNV, CDR2 YYDKDF (reference sequence). The CDR3 DNA sequence: TGTGCCACCAGCAGAGGACAGGGGGCGTACTCTGGGGCCAACGTCCTGACTTTC. This codes for CATSRGQGAYSGANVLTF.

This clone was seen just once. The rearrangement links TRBV5-1 to TRBJ2-2; 8 bases map to TRBD1. CDR3 length equals 16 residues. The V gene end was trimmed by 4 bases and the J gene end by 5 bases; junction bases not matched to a gene: 10. Germline CDR1 SGHRS, CDR2 YFSETQ. The CDR3 sequence is CASSPIGTGGTGELFF. CDR3 DNA sequence: TGCGCCAGCAGCCCTATCGGGACAGGAGGGACCGGGGAGCTGTTTTTT.